Listed below are T cell receptor beta chains from one sample, sequenced in a study of T cells after yellow fever vaccination. Via MiXCR, TCRdb re-called the 5' RACE reads, giving one row per CDR3 protein. Of roughly 500,000 distinct CDR3 sequences in the sample, around 21% were seen once. The source material was PBMCs, sampled 15 days after the yellow fever booster vaccination. The receptors shown here come from a young man who received the YFV17D yellow fever vaccine. Both conserved end residues are part of each CDR3. Size values are once, few and many counts, or a class for expanded clones, and some rows have none.

abundance	v_gene	j_gene	CDR3aa
.	TRBV20-1	TRBJ2-7	CSARDSPLGYEQYF
few	TRBV6-1	TRBJ2-7	CASSQARGPYEQYF
few	TRBV12-3/TRBV12-4	TRBJ2-5	CASSFGAFGETQYF
.	TRBV10-3	TRBJ2-1	CAISETSGGYNEQFF
.	TRBV28	TRBJ2-7	CASRSLGQRLKDEQYF
.	TRBV19	TRBJ2-5	CASSIMGNYETQYF
many	TRBV19	TRBJ1-5	CASSDRVRQPQHF
few	TRBV20-1	TRBJ2-7	CSAIDRAVVRPPYEQYF
few	TRBV7-3	TRBJ1-4	CASSQGTNEKLFF
.	TRBV3-1	TRBJ2-2	CASRGGANTGELFF
many	TRBV6-6	TRBJ2-7	CASSYGVSYEQYF
.	TRBV10-2	TRBJ2-1	CASSEGDFGLDNEQFF
few	TRBV20-1	TRBJ2-2	CSARGRRLGDTGELFF
few	TRBV6-5	TRBJ2-3	CASSWEAGATQYF
few	TRBV7-9	TRBJ2-1	CASSLGGSPREQFF
.	TRBV20-1	TRBJ2-3	CSARAGTSVDTQYF
.	TRBV12-3/TRBV12-4	TRBJ1-2	CASSFGGYGYTF
few	TRBV5-1	TRBJ2-1	CASSLGLAFTGWDNEQFF
few	TRBV3-1	TRBJ1-1	CASSPRGTNTEAFF
.	TRBV6-1	TRBJ2-1	CASQVLAGYNEQFF
.	TRBV5-1	TRBJ1-2	CASSSDGDYGYTF
many	TRBV29-1	TRBJ2-4	CSVEGRKNIQYF
.	TRBV20-1	TRBJ2-1	CSARMYGSSYNEQFF
few	TRBV7-9	TRBJ2-2	CASSLDVGTNTGELFF
.	TRBV2	TRBJ2-5	CASLQGNQETQYF
.	TRBV7-2	TRBJ2-5	CASSPGQGSETQYF
.	TRBV20-1	TRBJ1-5	CSARGGGANQPQHF
.	TRBV7-9	TRBJ2-3	CASKASWGTDTQYF
few	TRBV5-1	TRBJ1-2	CASSSHRDSPYGYTF
.	TRBV10-3	TRBJ2-2	CAISGGTGELFF
.	TRBV20-1	TRBJ2-5	CSARMGGRQETQYF
.	TRBV4-3	TRBJ2-2	CASSRSGTLPVGELFF
.	TRBV29-1	TRBJ2-3	CSVRAGPSTDTQYF
.	TRBV14	TRBJ1-6	CASSQSPAPLHF
.	TRBV29-1	TRBJ2-3	CSGQGQGLPDTQYF
few	TRBV19	TRBJ2-1	CASSRREVYNEQFF
.	TRBV4-3	TRBJ2-1	CASSQAREIYNEQFF
few	TRBV4-3	TRBJ2-2	CASSQDRPPNTGELFF
.	TRBV7-2	TRBJ2-1	CASSSGLAGMYEQFF
.	TRBV7-7	TRBJ2-1	CASSLVPVLAGGSNEQFF
.	TRBV29-1	TRBJ2-1	CSVGLGAVEQFF
.	TRBV5-1	TRBJ1-1	CASSFIPANTEAFF
few	TRBV9	TRBJ2-1	CASSVARLNEQFF
.	TRBV9	TRBJ2-3	CASSVAQKTDTQYF
many	TRBV5-1	TRBJ2-1	CASSFQISSYNEQFF
few	TRBV6-2/TRBV6-3	TRBJ1-1	CASSYTGGNTEAFF
.	TRBV7-9	TRBJ2-7	CASSPFSQGDEQYF
few	TRBV12-3/TRBV12-4	TRBJ2-3	CASTPSGVTDTQYF
few	TRBV20-1	TRBJ2-4	CSASDSLAKNIQYF
.	TRBV6-2/TRBV6-3	TRBJ2-1	CASSYFVGGGAGNEQFF
.	TRBV28	TRBJ2-4	CASSSRLAGGLNIQYF
few	TRBV20-1	TRBJ2-7	CSARDRETYEQYF
few	TRBV5-1	TRBJ2-7	CASSLAAGGTGEQYF